This T cell receptor (beta chain) is drawn from a study of T cell responses to AZD1222 COVID-19 vaccine. Findings and caveats of the study: Donors were chiefly white British, with a greater number of females, and clonal diversity was perhaps underestimated.

Produced via immunoSEQ multiplex PCR; TCRdb's table is partial and in-frame only. The data show roughly 79,000 clones, with around four fifths seen just once and around 21% held by the top ten. Notes on this clone: The antigen remains unidentified.

The germline V and J ends were trimmed by 8 bases and 4 bases, with 16 bases remaining between them. The CDR3 has 14 residues. Germline V gives CDR1 LNHDA, CDR2 SQIVND (reference sequence). This material consisted of peripheral blood, taken on day 0 of AZD1222 vaccination. The chain couples TRBV19 to TRBJ2-3; tentatively, D is TRBD1 (6 bases). This clonotype was sampled from an adult in good health. The CDR3 here is CASLDQGGPDTQYF. CDR3 nucleotides: TGTGCCAGTCTGGACCAAGGGGGACCAGATACGCAGTATTTT.